This TCR beta chain was retrieved from a study of technical replicates of blood from four donors. This CDR3 contains 15 residues. Germline values: CDR1 SGHRS, CDR2 YFSETQ. Trimming at V came to 4 bases and at J to 5 bases, leaving 8 bases not matched to a gene. Profiled with immunoSEQ multiplex PCR; TCRdb holds only in-frame clones, not every one. Among fewer than 90,000 clones listed, approximately 94% were seen once. The V and J genes are TRBV5-1 and TRBJ2-3, with 9 positions matching TRBD1. Sequenced sample: T cells isolated from PBMCs. This TCR was recovered from a human donor in good health. CDR3 bases: TGCGCCAGCAGCCCCGGGACAGGGATAGGAGATACGCAGTATTTT. Its translation is CASSPGTGIGDTQYF.